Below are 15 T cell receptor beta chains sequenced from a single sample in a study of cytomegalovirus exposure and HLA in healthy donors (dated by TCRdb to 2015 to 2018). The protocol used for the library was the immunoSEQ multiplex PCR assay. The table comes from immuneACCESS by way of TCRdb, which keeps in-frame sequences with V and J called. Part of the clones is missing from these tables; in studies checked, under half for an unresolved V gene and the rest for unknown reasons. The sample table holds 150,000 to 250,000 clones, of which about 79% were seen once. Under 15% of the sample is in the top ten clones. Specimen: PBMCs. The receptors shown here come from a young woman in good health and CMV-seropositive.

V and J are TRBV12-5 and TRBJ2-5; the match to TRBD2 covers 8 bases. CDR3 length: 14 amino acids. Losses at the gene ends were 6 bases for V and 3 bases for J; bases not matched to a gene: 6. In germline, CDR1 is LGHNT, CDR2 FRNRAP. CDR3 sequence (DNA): TGTGCTAGTGGAAGACCGGGACTAGAAGAGACCCAGTACTTC. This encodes CASGRPGLEETQYF.

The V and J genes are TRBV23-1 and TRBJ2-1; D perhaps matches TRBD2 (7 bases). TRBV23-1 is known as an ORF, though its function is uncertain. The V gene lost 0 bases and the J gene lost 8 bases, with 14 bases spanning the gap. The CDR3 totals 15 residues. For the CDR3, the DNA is TGCGCCAGCAGTCAATCGGGCAGGGAGGGGGATGAGCAGTTCTTC. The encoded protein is CASSQSGREGDEQFF.

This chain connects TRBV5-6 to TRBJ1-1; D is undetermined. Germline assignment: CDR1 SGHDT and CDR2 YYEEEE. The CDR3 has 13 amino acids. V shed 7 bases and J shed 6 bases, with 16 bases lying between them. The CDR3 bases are TGTGCCAGCCGCAGCGGTGAGGAAGCTGAAGCTTTCTTT. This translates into CASRSGEEAEAFF.

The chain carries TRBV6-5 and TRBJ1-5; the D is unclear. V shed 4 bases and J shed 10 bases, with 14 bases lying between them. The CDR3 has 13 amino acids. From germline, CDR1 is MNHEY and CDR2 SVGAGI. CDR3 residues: CASSWVRDGPQHF. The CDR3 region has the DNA TGTGCCAGCAGTTGGGTGAGGGATGGTCCCCAGCATTTT.

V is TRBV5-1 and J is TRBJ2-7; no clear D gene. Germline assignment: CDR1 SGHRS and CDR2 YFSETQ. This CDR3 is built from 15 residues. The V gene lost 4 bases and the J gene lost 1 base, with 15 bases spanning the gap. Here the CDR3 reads CASSLGNTESYEQYF. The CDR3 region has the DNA TGCGCCAGCAGCCTTGGAAATACAGAGTCCTACGAGCAGTACTTC.

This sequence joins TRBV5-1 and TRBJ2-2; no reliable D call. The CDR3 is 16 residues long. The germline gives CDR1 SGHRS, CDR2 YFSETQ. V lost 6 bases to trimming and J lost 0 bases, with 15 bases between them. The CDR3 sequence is CASTSVGTANTGELFF. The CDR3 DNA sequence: TGCGCCAGCACCTCTGTGGGCACCGCGAACACCGGGGAGCTGTTTTTT.

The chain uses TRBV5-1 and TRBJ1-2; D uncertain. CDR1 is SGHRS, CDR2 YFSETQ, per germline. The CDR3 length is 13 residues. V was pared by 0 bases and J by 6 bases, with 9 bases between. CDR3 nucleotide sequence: TGCGCCAGCAGCTTGGGGCCGAATAATGGCTACACCTTC. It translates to CASSLGPNNGYTF.

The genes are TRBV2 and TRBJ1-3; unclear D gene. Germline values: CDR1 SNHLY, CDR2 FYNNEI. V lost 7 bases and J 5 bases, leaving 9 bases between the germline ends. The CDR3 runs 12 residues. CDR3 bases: TGTGCCAGCACGTATGGCCGAAACACCATATATTTT. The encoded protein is CASTYGRNTIYF.

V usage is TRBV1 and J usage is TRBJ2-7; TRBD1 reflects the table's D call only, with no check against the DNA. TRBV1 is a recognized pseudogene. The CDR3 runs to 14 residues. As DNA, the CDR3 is TGCACCAGCAGCCCCCGGGACAGCACCTACGAGCAGTACTTC. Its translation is CTSSPRDSTYEQYF.

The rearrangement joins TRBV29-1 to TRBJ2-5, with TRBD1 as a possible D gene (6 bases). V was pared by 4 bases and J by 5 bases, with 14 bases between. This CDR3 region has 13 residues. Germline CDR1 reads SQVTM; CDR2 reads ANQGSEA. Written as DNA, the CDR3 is TGCAGCGTTGGGTGGGCAAGGGGGGAGACCCAGTACTTC. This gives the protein CSVGWARGETQYF.

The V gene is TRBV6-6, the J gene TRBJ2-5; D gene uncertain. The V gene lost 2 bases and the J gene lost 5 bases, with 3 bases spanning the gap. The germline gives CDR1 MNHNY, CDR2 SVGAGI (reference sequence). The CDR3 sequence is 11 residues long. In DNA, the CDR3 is TGTGCCAGCAGTTACGGCGAGACCCAGTACTTC. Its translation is CASSYGETQYF.

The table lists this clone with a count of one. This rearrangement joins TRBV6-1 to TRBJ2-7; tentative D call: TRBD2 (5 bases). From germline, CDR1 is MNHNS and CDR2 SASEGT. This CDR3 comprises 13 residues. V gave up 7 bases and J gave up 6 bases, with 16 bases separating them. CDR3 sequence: CASTVQLAGEQYF. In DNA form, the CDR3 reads TGTGCCAGCACCGTCCAGCTTGCGGGCGAGCAGTACTTC.

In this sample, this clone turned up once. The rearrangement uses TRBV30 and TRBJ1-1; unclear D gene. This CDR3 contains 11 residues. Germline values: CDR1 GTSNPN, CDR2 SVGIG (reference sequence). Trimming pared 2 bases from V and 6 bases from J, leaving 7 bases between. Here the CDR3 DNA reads TGTGCCTGGAGTTCTCTTGCTGAAGCTTTCTTT. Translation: CAWSSLAEAFF.

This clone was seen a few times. DNA for the CDR3: TGTGCCAGCAGCTTGAACAGGGACGGCGAGCAGTACTTC. Translation: CASSLNRDGEQYF. This sequence joins TRBV5-4 and TRBJ2-7; D is possibly TRBD1 (6 bases). The CDR3 totals 13 residues. Germline CDR1 and CDR2: SGHNT and YYREEE (reference sequence). The V end lost 1 base, the J end lost 6 bases, and 11 bases lay between the germline ends.

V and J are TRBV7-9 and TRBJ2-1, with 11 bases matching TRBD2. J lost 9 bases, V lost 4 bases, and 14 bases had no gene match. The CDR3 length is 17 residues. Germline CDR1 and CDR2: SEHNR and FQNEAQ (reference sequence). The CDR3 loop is CASSSALLAGVSPEQFF. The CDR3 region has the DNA TGTGCCAGCAGCTCGGCATTACTAGCGGGAGTTTCTCCTGAGCAGTTCTTC.